This T cell receptor (beta chain) was sequenced in a study of Graves' ophthalmopathy and Graves' hyperthyroidism. The CDR3 runs 16 residues. V lost 3 bases, J lost 10 bases, and 14 bases stayed unmatched. Amplification of the TCR beta CDR3 regions used RNA transcripts (as template). Amplification began with first-round RT-PCR using HTBI primers, then second-round multiplex PCR was performed. MiXCR was run by TCRdb on the multiplex PCR reads, yielding one entry per CDR3 protein. The sample consists of a few hundred thousand distinct CDR3 sequences, 39% of them appearing once. This rearrangement joins TRBV12-3 or TRBV12-4 to TRBJ2-2; TRBD1 matches at 7 bases. Input material: peripheral blood or thyroid tissue (not recorded which). This TCR was recovered from an adult man with Graves' hyperthyroidism. This CDR3 is CASSLRGQGGRKELFF. The DNA for the CDR3 is TGTGCCAGCAGTTTGAGGGGGCAGGGTGGCCGTAAGGAGCTGTTTTTT.